The T cell receptor beta chain under discussion was sequenced for a study of CD8 T cells in Susac syndrome. CDR3 size: 16 residues. Germline trimming cut 5 bases from V and 6 bases from J; bases unmatched to any gene: 11. Germline V lookup: CDR1 LGHDT, CDR2 YNNKEL (reference sequence). Random-hexamer reverse transcription was applied to roughly 0.5 to 1 ug RNA. TCRdb ran MiXCR on the immunoSEQ multiplex PCR reads and lists one entry per CDR3 protein. The sample consists of about 64,000 distinct CDR3 sequences, just under 95% of them appearing once. The V call is TRBV3-1, the J call TRBJ2-1; 9 bases align to TRBD2. Sequencing was done on a sample of CD8+ T cells from PBMCs. The clonotype originates from a human donor with multiple sclerosis. The CDR3 loop reads CASSYVSAGGLNEQFF. Written as DNA, the CDR3 is TGTGCCAGCAGCTATGTTTCAGCGGGAGGCCTCAATGAGCAGTTCTTC.